This T cell receptor beta chain stems from a study of T cells after yellow fever vaccination. Regarding the study as a whole: Bulk-population clonotypes that are abundant could appear as contaminants in FACS-sorted repertoires.

This CDR3 is 16 amino acids long. The V end was cut by 4 bases, the J end by 2 bases, with 15 bases between. Germline V lookup: CDR1 SGHVS, CDR2 FNYEAQ. A remark on this clonotype: The antigen is undetermined.

TCRdb reanalysed the 5' RACE reads using MiXCR and keeps one entry per CDR3 protein. The sample consists of under 400,000 distinct CDR3 sequences, 9.5% to 13% of them appearing once. V gene TRBV7-6 combines with J gene TRBJ2-1, with D perhaps TRBD2 (6 bases). The sequencing here drew on PBMCs, taken on the day of the first yellow fever vaccination. The receptor was derived from a man younger than 35 who received the YFV17D yellow fever vaccine. The CDR3 DNA is TGTGCCAGCAGCTCCCGCGGGGCACTTCCCTACAATGAGCAGTTCTTC. It yields the protein CASSSRGALPYNEQFF. Filled out from reference TRBV7-6 and TRBJ2-1, the complete variable domain reads GAGVSQSPRYKVTKRGQDVALRCDPISGHVSLYWYRQALGQGPEFLTYFNYEAQQDKSGLPNDRFSAERPEGSISTLTIQRTEQRDSAMYRCASSSRGALPYNEQFFGPGTRLTVL.